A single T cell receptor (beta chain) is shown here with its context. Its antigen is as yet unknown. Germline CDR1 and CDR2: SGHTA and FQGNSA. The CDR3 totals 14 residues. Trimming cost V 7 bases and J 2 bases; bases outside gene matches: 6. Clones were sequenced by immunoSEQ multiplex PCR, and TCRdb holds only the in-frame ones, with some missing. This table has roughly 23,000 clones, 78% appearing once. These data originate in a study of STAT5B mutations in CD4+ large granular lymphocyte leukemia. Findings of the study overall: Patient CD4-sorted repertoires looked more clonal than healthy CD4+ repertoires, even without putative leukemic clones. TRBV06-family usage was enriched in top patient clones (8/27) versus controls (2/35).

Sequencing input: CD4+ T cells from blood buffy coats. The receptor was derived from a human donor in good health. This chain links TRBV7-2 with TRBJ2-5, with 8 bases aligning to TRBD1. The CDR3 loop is CASNRQGSQETQYF. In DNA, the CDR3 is TGTGCCAGCAACCGACAGGGGAGTCAAGAGACCCAGTACTTC.